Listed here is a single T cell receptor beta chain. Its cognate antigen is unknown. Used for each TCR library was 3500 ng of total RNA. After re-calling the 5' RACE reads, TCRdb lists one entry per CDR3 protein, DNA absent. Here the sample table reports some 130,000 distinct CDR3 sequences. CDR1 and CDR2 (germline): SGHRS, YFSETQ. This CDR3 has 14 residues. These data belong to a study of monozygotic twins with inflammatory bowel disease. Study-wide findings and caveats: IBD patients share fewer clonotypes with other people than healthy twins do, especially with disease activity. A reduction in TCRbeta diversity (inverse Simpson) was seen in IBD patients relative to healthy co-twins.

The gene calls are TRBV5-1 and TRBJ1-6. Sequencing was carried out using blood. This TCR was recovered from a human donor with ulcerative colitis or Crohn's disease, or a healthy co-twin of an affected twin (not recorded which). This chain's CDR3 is CASSLDKSYSPLHF.